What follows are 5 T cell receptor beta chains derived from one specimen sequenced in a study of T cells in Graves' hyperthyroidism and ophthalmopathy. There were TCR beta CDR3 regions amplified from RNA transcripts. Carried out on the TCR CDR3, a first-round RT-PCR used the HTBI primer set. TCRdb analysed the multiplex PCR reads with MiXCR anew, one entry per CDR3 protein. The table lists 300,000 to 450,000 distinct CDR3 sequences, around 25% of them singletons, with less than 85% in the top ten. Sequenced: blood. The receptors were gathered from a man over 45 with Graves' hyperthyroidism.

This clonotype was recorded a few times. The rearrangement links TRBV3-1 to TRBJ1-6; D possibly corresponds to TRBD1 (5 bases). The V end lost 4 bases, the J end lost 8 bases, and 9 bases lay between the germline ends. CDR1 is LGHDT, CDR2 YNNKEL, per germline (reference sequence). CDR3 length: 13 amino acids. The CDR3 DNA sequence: TGTGCCAGCAGCCTGGGGGAGTATTCACCCCTCCACTTT. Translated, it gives CASSLGEYSPLHF. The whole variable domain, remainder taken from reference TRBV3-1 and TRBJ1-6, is DTAVSQTPKYLVTQMGNDKSIKCEQNLGHDTMYWYKQDSKKFLKIMFSYNNKELIINETVPNRFSPKSPDKAHLNLHINSLELGDSAVYFCASSLGEYSPLHFGNGTRLTVT.

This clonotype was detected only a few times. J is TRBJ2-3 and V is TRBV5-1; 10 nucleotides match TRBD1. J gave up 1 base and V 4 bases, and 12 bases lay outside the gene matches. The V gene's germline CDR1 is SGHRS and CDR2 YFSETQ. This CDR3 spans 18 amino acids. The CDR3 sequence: CASSPGDRGPLGTDTQYF. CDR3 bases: TGCGCCAGCAGCCCAGGTGACAGGGGGCCGCTAGGCACAGATACGCAGTATTTT.

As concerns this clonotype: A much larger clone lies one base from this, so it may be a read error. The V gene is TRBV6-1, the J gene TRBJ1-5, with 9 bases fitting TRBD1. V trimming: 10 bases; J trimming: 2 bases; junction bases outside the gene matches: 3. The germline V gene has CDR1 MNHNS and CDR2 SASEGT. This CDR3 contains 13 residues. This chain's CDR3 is CATRTGGNQPQHF. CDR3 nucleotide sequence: TGTGCCACCAGGACAGGGGGCAATCAGCCCCAGCATTTT.

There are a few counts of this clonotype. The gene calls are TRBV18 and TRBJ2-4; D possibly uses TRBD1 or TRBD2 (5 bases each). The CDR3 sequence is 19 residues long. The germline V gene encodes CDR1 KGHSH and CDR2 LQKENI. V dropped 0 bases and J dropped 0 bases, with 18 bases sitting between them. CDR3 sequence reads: CASSPPRGREGKAKNIQYF. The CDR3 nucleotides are TGTGCCAGCTCACCACCGCGAGGTAGAGAGGGGAAAGCCAAAAACATTCAGTACTTC. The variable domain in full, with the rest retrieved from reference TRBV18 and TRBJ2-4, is NAGVMQNPRHLVRRRGQEARLRCSPMKGHSHVYWYRQLPEEGLKFMVYLQKENIIDESGMPKERFSAEFPKEGPSILRIQQVVRGDSAAYFCASSPPRGREGKAKNIQYFGAGTRLSVL.

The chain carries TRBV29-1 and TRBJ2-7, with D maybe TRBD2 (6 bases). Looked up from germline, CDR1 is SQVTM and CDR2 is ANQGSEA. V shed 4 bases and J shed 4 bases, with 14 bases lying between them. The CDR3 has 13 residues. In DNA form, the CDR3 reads TGCAGCGTTGCCAGCGGAGGGAGGTACGAGCAGTACTTC. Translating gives CSVASGGRYEQYF.